The present entry profiles one T cell receptor beta chain with its context. The data are from a study of blood T cell repertoires in COVID-19. Study context: From the United States, Italy and Spain came samples of acute and convalescent COVID-19. Nucleic acid was either cDNA or gDNA, and it came from T cells, B-cell-depleted T cells, or PBMCs.

As originally analysed: For nucleated cells, counts were estimated from reference gene primer amplification. Generated by immunoSEQ multiplex PCR, the TCRdb table keeps only in-frame clones and is missing some. Clonal size and the V and J genes are those of that table, whereas D and trimming came from the DNA. The repertoire consists of tens of thousands of clones, with 78% occurring once and the leading ten covering roughly a sixth. The CDR3 length is 16 residues. Germline V lookup: CDR1 MNHEY, CDR2 SVGEGT. With 4 bases clipped from V and 4 bases from J, the junction kept 9 bases outside the gene matches.

The V and J genes are TRBV6-2 or TRBV6-3 and TRBJ2-3, with 9 nucleotides matching TRBD2. Specimen: peripheral blood. This TCR came from a man in his 70s with acute or convalescent COVID-19. Here the CDR3 DNA reads TGTGCCAGCAGTTCCCCAGGCGGGGGGGCCGCAGATACGCAGTATTTT. This gives the protein CASSSPGGGAADTQYF.